One sample yielded the 23 T cell receptor beta chains listed below, sequenced in a study of shared clonotypes between healthy human individuals. Data came from immunoSEQ multiplex PCR; TCRdb stores just in-frame clones and leaves some out. The table records about 2.3 million clones, about 90% of them present only once. The specimen sequenced was naive CD4+ T cells from PBMCs. Subset here: CD45RA+ positively selected. These receptors were collected from a man aged 18 to 35 in good health. Some clones in this sample may be carry-over from other donors' samples.

This chain links TRBV11-2 with TRBJ2-7; unclear D gene. CDR1 and CDR2 (germline): SGHAT, FQNNGV. V gave up 3 bases and J gave up 0 bases, with 12 bases separating them. The CDR3 consists of 15 residues. The CDR3 loop reads CASSLSRGSSYEQYF. CDR3 sequence (DNA): TGTGCCAGCAGCTTGTCTCGTGGAAGCTCCTACGAGCAGTACTTC.

This clone appeared a single time. The chain links TRBV9 to TRBJ2-7, with D possibly being TRBD1 (5 bases). The ends were cut back, 4 bases at V and 0 bases at J, with 11 bases in the middle. Germline assignment: CDR1 SGDLS and CDR2 YYNGEE. The CDR3 is 14 residues long. CDR3 sequence (DNA): TGTGCCAGCAGCCCCCAGGGCTCCTCCTACGAGCAGTACTTC. This encodes CASSPQGSSYEQYF.

The chain combines TRBV4-2 with TRBJ2-1, with 10 bases lining up with TRBD2. This CDR3 region has 13 residues. J lost 15 bases, V lost 0 bases, and 5 bases had no gene match. CDR1 and CDR2 from the germline V gene are LGHNA and YNFKEQ. The CDR3 DNA follows: TGTGCCAGCAGCCAAGAGGCTAGCGGGAGTCTGTTCTTC. It translates to CASSQEASGSLFF.

V usage is TRBV4-1 and J usage is TRBJ1-1, with 7 bases matching TRBD1. The CDR3 consists of 17 residues. The V gene end was trimmed by 4 bases and the J gene end by 0 bases; junction bases not matched to a gene: 11. Germline V gene sequence: CDR1 MGHRA, CDR2 YSYEKL. The DNA for the CDR3 is TGCGCCAGCAGCCGCCGGGACAGCGATACCCTGAACACTGAAGCTTTCTTT. Protein product: CASSRRDSDTLNTEAFF.

This clone was picked up a small number of times. The same CDR3 arises from other DNA sequences in this sample as well. This chain connects TRBV6-6 to TRBJ1-1; a weak D match, TRBD1 (6 bases). Germline CDR1 is MNHNY and CDR2 is SVGAGI (reference sequence). Trimming pared 0 bases from V and 8 bases from J, leaving 13 bases between. The CDR3 has 14 amino acids. This chain's CDR3 is CASSYSGAGTEAFF. CDR3 in DNA: TGTGCCAGCAGTTACTCGGGGGCCGGGACAGAAGCTTTCTTT.

Details on this clone: Other DNA sequences within the sample encode an identical CDR3. V and J are TRBV7-2 and TRBJ1-2; 7 bases are a match to TRBD1. The CDR3 length is 13 residues. Trimming took 1 base from V and 7 from J; bases not matched to a gene: 3. Germline assignment: CDR1 SGHTA and CDR2 FQGNSA. The CDR3 is CASSLGQGSGYTF. DNA of the CDR3: TGTGCCAGCAGCTTAGGACAGGGAAGTGGCTACACCTTC.

This chain connects TRBV5-4 to TRBJ2-5, with a possible D match to TRBD1 (6 bases). Trimming took off 0 bases at V and 5 bases at J, with 11 bases between the two ends. In germline, CDR1 is SGHNT, CDR2 YYREEE (reference sequence). This CDR3 region has 14 residues. In DNA form, the CDR3 reads TGTGCCAGCAGCTTGGAACAGGGTACGGAGACCCAGTACTTC. Translating it yields CASSLEQGTETQYF.

The rearrangement joins TRBV28 to TRBJ1-3; a weak D match, TRBD1 (6 bases). Trimming removed 6 bases at V and 0 bases at J, with 12 bases between. This CDR3 contains 15 residues. Germline assignment: CDR1 MDHEN and CDR2 SYDVKM. Written as DNA, the CDR3 is TGTGCCAGCAGATCTCCGGACAGCTCTGGAAACACCATATATTTT. Protein: CASRSPDSSGNTIYF.

The chain combines TRBV9 with TRBJ1-1; weak D call: TRBD1 (5 bases). Germline CDR1 and CDR2: SGDLS and YYNGEE. V dropped 0 bases and J dropped 4 bases, with 16 bases sitting between them. This CDR3 has 16 amino acids. The CDR3 loop is CASSVGLGLGFTEAFF. In DNA, the CDR3 is TGTGCCAGCAGCGTAGGTCTGGGACTTGGTTTCACTGAAGCTTTCTTT.

This clone was seen once. The chain carries TRBV6-1 and TRBJ1-2; D gene unclear. V was trimmed by 4 bases and J by 0 bases, leaving 12 bases between them. The germline V gene encodes CDR1 MNHNS and CDR2 SASEGT. The CDR3 spans 15 residues. CDR3 protein: CASSGHIRPNYGYTF. In DNA, the CDR3 is TGTGCCAGCAGTGGGCACATTAGACCTAACTATGGCTACACCTTC.

V and J are TRBV6-1 and TRBJ1-1; D unclear. The CDR3 runs 14 residues. Trimming took off 6 bases at V and 0 bases at J, with 11 bases between the two ends. Germline V lookup: CDR1 MNHNS, CDR2 SASEGT. CDR3 sequence (DNA): TGTGCCAGCAGGGTAGAACAAATGAACACTGAAGCTTTCTTT. It translates to CASRVEQMNTEAFF.

The V gene is TRBV4-1, the J gene TRBJ1-2; 8 bases are a match to TRBD1. This CDR3 is built from 16 residues. Trimming removed 4 bases from V and 4 bases from J; junction bases left unmatched: 11. The germline gives CDR1 MGHRA, CDR2 YSYEKL. The CDR3 nucleotides read TGCGCCAGCAGCCTTCGAACAACAGGGGGTGGCTATGGCTACACCTTC. It codes for CASSLRTTGGGYGYTF.

V usage is TRBV5-1 and J usage is TRBJ2-4, with D possibly matching TRBD2 (6 bases). V was shortened by 4 bases and J by 0 bases, with 17 bases between the two germline ends. The CDR3 loop spans 17 amino acids. Germline values: CDR1 SGHRS, CDR2 YFSETQ. CDR3 in DNA: TGCGCCAGCAGCATTAACCGGGACTTCTTAGCCAAAAACATTCAGTACTTC. It codes for CASSINRDFLAKNIQYF.

The genes are TRBV5-8 and TRBJ1-2; D unclear. Germline assignment: CDR1 SGHTS and CDR2 YDEGEE. This CDR3 contains 14 residues. V gave up 7 bases and J gave up 3 bases, with 16 bases separating them. CDR3 nucleotide sequence: TGTGCCAGCTACCCTTCACTCCCCCACTATGGCTACACCTTC. It translates to CASYPSLPHYGYTF.

J is TRBJ1-4 and V is TRBV14; D remains unclear. CDR3 length: 13 amino acids. Trimming pared 4 bases from V and 8 bases from J, leaving 11 bases between. Germline V gives CDR1 SGHDN, CDR2 FVKESK. The CDR3 protein is CASSPQRNEKLFF. The CDR3, as DNA: TGTGCCAGCAGCCCTCAACGAAACGAAAAACTGTTTTTT.

This chain uses TRBV18 with TRBJ2-7, with D perhaps matching TRBD1 (5 bases). Germline V gives CDR1 KGHSH, CDR2 LQKENI. V dropped 5 bases and J dropped 0 bases, with 14 bases sitting between them. The CDR3 spans 15 residues. The CDR3 loop reads CASSTTGEPSYEQYF. The CDR3 nucleotides are TGTGCCAGCTCAACAACAGGCGAACCCTCCTACGAGCAGTACTTC.

Details on this clone: Other DNA sequences in this specimen translate into the identical CDR3. The chain uses TRBV5-1 and TRBJ2-7; 10 nucleotides align to TRBD2. The CDR3 consists of 15 residues. V lost 0 bases, J lost 3 bases, and 3 bases stayed unmatched. Germline loops: CDR1 SGHRS, CDR2 YFSETQ. CDR3 DNA sequence: TGCGCCAGCAGCTTGGAACTAGCGGGACTCTACGAGCAGTACTTC. Its translation is CASSLELAGLYEQYF.

V usage is TRBV28 and J usage is TRBJ1-6, with 7 bases identical to TRBD1. V gave up 0 bases and J gave up 6 bases; unmatched junction bases: 2. CDR1 and CDR2 from the germline V gene are MDHEN and SYDVKM. This CDR3 is 15 amino acids long. The CDR3, as DNA: TGTGCCAGCAGTTTATGGAACAGGGGTAATTCACCCCTCCACTTT. Translating gives CASSLWNRGNSPLHF. Full variable domain (outside the CDR3, taken from reference TRBV28 and TRBJ1-6): DVKVTQSSRYLVKRTGEKVFLECVQDMDHENMFWYRQDPGLGLRLIYFSYDVKMKEKGDIPEGYSVSREKKERFSLILESASTNQTSMYLCASSLWNRGNSPLHFGNGTRLTVT.

On this clone itself: The same CDR3 can be traced to other DNA sequences in this sample. The rearrangement uses TRBV7-3 and TRBJ1-1; D is unresolved. The V and J ends lost 4 bases and 0 bases respectively, with 6 bases between them. Germline CDR1 reads SGHTA; CDR2 reads FQGTGA. The CDR3 runs 13 residues. The CDR3: CASSSQLNTEAFF. In DNA form, the CDR3 reads TGTGCCAGCAGCTCGCAACTGAACACTGAAGCTTTCTTT.

The rearrangement links TRBV4-1 to TRBJ2-3, with a weak D call TRBD2 (6 bases). Germline V lookup: CDR1 MGHRA, CDR2 YSYEKL. The V end lost 0 bases, the J end lost 0 bases, and 19 bases lay between the germline ends. CDR3 length: 19 residues. Here the CDR3 reads CASSQDGYGGYSSTDTQYF. CDR3 in DNA: TGCGCCAGCAGCCAAGATGGTTATGGAGGGTACTCTAGCACAGATACGCAGTATTTT.

This chain uses TRBV7-2 with TRBJ2-3; no reliable D call. Germline V CDR1 and CDR2: SGHTA, FQGNSA. V gave up 3 bases and J gave up 4 bases, with 17 bases separating them. This CDR3 comprises 16 residues. The CDR3 DNA reads as TGTGCCAGCAGCTTGGTGGGGATGGCGGTTCCAGATACGCAGTATTTT. Amino acids: CASSLVGMAVPDTQYF. Variable domain in full (rest from reference TRBV7-2 and TRBJ2-3): GAGVSQSPSNKVTEKGKDVELRCDPISGHTALYWYRQSLGQGLEFLIYFQGNSAPDKSGLPSDRFSAERTGGSVSTLTIQRTQQEDSAVYLCASSLVGMAVPDTQYFGPGTRLTVL.

V gene TRBV30 combines with J gene TRBJ2-7; no definite D call. V was clipped by 0 bases and J by 12 bases, with 12 bases between them. The CDR3 length is 11 residues. CDR1 is GTSNPN, CDR2 SVGIG, per germline (reference sequence). The CDR3 is CAWSVQSRRYF. CDR3 coding DNA: TGTGCCTGGAGTGTACAATCAAGGCGGTACTTC.

This clone came up a few times. The gene calls are TRBV5-1 and TRBJ2-7, with a possible D match to TRBD2 (6 bases). Germline-derived CDR1 and CDR2 are SGHRS and YFSETQ. This CDR3 comprises 16 residues. Trimming removed 2 bases at V and 3 bases at J, with 18 bases between. The chain's CDR3 is CASSLVGGTALYEQYF. The CDR3 coding sequence is TGCGCCAGCAGCTTAGTAGGCGGGACGGCCCTCTACGAGCAGTACTTC.